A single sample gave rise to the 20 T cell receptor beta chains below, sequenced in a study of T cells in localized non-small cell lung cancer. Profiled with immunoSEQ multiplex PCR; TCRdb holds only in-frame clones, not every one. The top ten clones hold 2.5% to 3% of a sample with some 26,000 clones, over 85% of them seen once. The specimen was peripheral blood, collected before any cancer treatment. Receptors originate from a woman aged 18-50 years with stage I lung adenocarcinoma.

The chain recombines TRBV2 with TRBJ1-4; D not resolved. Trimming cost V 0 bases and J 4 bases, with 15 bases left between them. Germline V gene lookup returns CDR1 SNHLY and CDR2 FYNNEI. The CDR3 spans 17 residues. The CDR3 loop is CASSEAAPGPDNEKLFF. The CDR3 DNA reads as TGTGCCAGCAGTGAAGCTGCCCCCGGGCCAGATAATGAAAAACTGTTTTTT.

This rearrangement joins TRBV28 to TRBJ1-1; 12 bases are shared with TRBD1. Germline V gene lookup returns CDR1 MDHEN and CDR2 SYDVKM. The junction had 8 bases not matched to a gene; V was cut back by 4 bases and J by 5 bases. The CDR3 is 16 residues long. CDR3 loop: CASSSSGTGGRTEAFF. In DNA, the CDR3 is TGTGCCAGCAGTTCCTCCGGGACAGGGGGCCGTACTGAAGCTTTCTTT.

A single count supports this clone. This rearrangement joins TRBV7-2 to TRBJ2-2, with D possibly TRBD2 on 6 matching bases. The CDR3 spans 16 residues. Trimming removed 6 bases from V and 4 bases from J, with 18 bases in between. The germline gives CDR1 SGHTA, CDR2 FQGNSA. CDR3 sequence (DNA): TGTGCCAGCAGTACTTATAGCGGTAGAGGCACCGGGGAGCTGTTTTTT. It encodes CASSTYSGRGTGELFF.

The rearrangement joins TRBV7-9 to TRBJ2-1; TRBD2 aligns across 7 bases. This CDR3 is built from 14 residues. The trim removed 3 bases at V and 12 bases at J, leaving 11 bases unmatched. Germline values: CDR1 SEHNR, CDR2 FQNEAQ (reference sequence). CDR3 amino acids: CASSLGGDPFGQFF. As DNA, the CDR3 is TGTGCCAGCAGCTTGGGGGGGGACCCCTTTGGGCAGTTCTTC.

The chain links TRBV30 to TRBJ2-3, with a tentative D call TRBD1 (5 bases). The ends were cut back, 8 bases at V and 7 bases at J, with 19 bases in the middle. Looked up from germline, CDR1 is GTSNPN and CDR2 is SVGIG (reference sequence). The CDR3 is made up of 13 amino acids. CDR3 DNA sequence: TGTGCCCTGGACCAGGGCCAAATGTATACGCAGTATTTT. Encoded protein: CALDQGQMYTQYF.

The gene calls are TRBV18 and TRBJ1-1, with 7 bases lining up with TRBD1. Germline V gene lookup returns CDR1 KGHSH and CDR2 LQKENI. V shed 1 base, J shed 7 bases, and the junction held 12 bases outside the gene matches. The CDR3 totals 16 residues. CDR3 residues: CASSPQRDREKDEAFF. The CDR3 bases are TGTGCCAGCTCACCACAACGTGACAGGGAAAAAGATGAAGCTTTCTTT.

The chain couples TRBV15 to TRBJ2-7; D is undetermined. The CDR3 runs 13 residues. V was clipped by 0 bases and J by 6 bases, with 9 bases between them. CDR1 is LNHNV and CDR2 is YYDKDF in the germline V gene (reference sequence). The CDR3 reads CATSRDFQAEQYF. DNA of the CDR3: TGTGCCACCAGCAGAGATTTCCAGGCCGAGCAGTACTTC. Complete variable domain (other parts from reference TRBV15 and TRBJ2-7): DAMVIQNPRYQVTQFGKPVTLSCSQTLNHNVMYWYQQKSSQAPKLLFHYYDKDFNNEADTPDNFQSRRPNTSFCFLDIRSPGLGDTAMYLCATSRDFQAEQYFGPGTRLTVT.

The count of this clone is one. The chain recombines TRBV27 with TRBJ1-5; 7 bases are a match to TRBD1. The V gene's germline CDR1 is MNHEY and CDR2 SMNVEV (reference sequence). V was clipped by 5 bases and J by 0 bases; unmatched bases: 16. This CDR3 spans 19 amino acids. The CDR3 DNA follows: TGTGCCAGCAGTCCACAGTACTTGACAGGGTTATATAGCAATCAGCCCCAGCATTTT. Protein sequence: CASSPQYLTGLYSNQPQHF.

This CDR3 is CASSLGAPIRDSLDDEQFF. Written as DNA, the CDR3 is TGTGCCAGCAGCTTAGGGGCTCCGATCCGGGACTCCCTCGACGATGAGCAGTTCTTC. The chain is built from TRBV7-6 and TRBJ2-1; a weak D match, TRBD2 (6 bases). This CDR3 has 19 residues. V was trimmed by 1 base and J by 8 bases, leaving 27 bases between them. Germline-derived CDR1 and CDR2 are SGHVS and FNYEAQ.

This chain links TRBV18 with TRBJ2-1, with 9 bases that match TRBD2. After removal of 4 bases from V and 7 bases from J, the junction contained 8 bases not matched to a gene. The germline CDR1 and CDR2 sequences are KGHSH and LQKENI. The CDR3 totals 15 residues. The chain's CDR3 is CASSRFSGSDNEQFF. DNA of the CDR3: TGTGCCAGCTCACGCTTTAGCGGGAGTGATAATGAGCAGTTCTTC.

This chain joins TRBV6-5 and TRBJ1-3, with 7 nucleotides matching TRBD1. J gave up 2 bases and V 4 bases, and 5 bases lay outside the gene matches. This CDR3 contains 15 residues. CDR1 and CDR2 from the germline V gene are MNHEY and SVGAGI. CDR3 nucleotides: TGTGCCAGCAGTTCCCAGACAGGGCCTGGAAACACCATATATTTT. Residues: CASSSQTGPGNTIYF.

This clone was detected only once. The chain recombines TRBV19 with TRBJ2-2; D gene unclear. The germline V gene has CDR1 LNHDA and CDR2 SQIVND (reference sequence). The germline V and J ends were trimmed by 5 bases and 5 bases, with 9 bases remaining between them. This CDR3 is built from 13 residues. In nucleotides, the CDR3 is TGTGCCAGTAGTTACGGCCGGACCGGGGAGCTGTTTTTT. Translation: CASSYGRTGELFF.

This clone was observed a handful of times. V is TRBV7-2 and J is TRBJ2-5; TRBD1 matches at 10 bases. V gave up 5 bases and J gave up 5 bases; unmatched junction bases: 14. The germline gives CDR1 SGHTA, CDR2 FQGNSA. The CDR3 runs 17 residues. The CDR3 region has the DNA TGTGCCAGCAGCCCGGACAGGGGTGGACAGGGGGGGGAGACCCAGTACTTC. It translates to CASSPDRGGQGGETQYF.

CDR3 loop: CAWRLAGGGGTQYF. The CDR3 nucleotides read TGTGCCTGGAGGCTAGCGGGAGGAGGTGGGACCCAGTACTTC. The genes are TRBV30 and TRBJ2-5, with 11 bases that match TRBD2. Trimming took 3 bases from V and 7 from J; bases not matched to a gene: 7. The CDR3 has 14 residues. In germline, CDR1 is GTSNPN, CDR2 SVGIG (reference sequence).

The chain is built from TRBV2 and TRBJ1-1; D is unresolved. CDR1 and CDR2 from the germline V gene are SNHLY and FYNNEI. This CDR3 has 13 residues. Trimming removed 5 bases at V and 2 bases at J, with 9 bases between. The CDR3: CASSRWRNTEAFF. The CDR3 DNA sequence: TGTGCCAGCAGTAGATGGCGAAACACTGAAGCTTTCTTT.

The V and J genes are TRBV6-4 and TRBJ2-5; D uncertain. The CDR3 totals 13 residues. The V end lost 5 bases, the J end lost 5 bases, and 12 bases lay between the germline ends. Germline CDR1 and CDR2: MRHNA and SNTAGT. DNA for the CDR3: TGTGCCAGCAGTCGAGAGGTCCGGGAGACCCAGTACTTC. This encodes CASSREVRETQYF.

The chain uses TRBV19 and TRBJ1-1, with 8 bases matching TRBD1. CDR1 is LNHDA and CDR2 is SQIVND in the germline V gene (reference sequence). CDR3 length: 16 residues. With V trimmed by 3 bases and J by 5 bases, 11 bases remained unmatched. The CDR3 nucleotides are TGTGCCAGTAGTATTGGACAGGGTGTGGGAGCTACTGAAGCTTTCTTT. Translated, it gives CASSIGQGVGATEAFF.

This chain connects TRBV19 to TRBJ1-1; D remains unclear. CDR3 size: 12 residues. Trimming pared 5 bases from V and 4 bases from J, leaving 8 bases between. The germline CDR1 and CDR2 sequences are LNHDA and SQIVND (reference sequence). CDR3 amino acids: CASSSLGTEAFF. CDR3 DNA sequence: TGTGCCAGTAGTTCGCTGGGCACTGAAGCTTTCTTT. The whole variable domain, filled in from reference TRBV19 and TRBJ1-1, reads DGGITQSPKYLFRKEGQNVTLSCEQNLNHDAMYWYRQDPGQGLRLIYYSQIVNDFQKGDIAEGYSVSREKKESFPLTVTSAQKNPTAFYLCASSSLGTEAFFGQGTRLTVV.

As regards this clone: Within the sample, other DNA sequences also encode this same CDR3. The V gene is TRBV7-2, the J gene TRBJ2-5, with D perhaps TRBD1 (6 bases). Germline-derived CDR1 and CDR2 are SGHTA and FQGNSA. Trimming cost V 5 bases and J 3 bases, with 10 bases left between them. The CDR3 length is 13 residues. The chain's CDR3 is CASSLGTKETQYF. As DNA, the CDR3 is TGTGCCAGCAGCCTTGGGACAAAAGAGACCCAGTACTTC.

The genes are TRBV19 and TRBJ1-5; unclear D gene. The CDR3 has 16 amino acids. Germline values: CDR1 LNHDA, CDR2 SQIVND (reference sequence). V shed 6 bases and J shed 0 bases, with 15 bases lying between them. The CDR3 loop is CASSIPGRNSNQPQHF. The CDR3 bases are TGTGCCAGTAGCATCCCCGGGCGGAATAGCAATCAGCCCCAGCATTTT.